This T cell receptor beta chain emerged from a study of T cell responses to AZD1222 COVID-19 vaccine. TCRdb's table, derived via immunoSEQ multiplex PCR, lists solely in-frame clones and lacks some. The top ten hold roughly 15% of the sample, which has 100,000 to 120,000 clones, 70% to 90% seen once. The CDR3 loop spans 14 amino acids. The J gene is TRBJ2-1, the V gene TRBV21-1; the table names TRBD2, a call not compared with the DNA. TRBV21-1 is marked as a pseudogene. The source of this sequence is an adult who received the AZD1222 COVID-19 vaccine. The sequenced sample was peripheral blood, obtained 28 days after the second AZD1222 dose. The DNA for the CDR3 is TGTGCCAGCAGCAAAGCCCTAGCGGGAAATGAGCAGTTCTTC. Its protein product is CASSKALAGNEQFF.